Below are 5 T cell receptor beta chains sequenced from a single sample in a study of vaccination and CD4 T cells after COVID-19. The antigens for these receptors are not known. The treatment here: 10-day PBMC culture with coronavirus spike peptide pools or control peptides (ViraFEST assay). The Oncomine TCR Beta short-read assay sequenced DNA from cultured CD4+ T cells. TCRdb redid the calling of the PCR reads with MiXCR, one entry per CDR3 protein. The sample records over 15,000 distinct CDR3 sequences, 52% being singletons. Sequenced sample: CD4+ T cells from blood, cultured in vitro. The receptors were gathered from a human donor who had recovered from COVID-19.

The chain links TRBV7-9 to TRBJ2-3; TRBD1 is a possible D gene (5 bases). The CDR3 extends over 14 amino acids. Per the germline V gene, CDR1 is SEHNR and CDR2 is FQNEAQ (reference sequence). Trimming stripped 1 base from V and 2 bases from J, with 7 bases between. CDR3 DNA sequence: TGTGCCAGCAGCTTAGACAGGACCACAGATACGCAGTATTTT. The encoded protein is CASSLDRTTDTQYF.

The chain links TRBV20-1 to TRBJ1-1; 7 bases align to TRBD1. Germline V lookup: CDR1 DFQATT, CDR2 SNEGSKA (reference sequence). This CDR3 comprises 12 residues. The CDR3 DNA sequence: TGCAGCCCCGGAGGGGGCCTGGCTGAAGCTTTCTTT. It specifies CSPGGGLAEAFF.

The CDR3 loop is CASSPTSGNQPQHF. The CDR3 DNA is TGTGCCAGCAGCCCCACGTCCGGCAATCAGCCCCAGCATTTT. The chain has TRBV7-2 and TRBJ1-5, with unresolved D. The CDR3 is 14 amino acids. V lost 5 bases, J lost 2 bases, and 10 bases lay in between. CDR1 is SGHTA, CDR2 FQGNSA, per germline.

This rearrangement joins TRBV29-1 to TRBJ2-1, with D possibly matching TRBD2 (5 bases). Deletions cut 2 bases from V and 5 bases from J, with 10 bases between. Germline V gene sequence: CDR1 SQVTM, CDR2 ANQGSEA. The CDR3 spans 13 residues. The CDR3 bases are TGCAGCGTTGAACGCGGAGGTGACAATGAGCAGTTCTTC. Amino acids: CSVERGGDNEQFF.

This chain connects TRBV12-3 or TRBV12-4 to TRBJ2-1; maybe TRBD2 (6 bases). This CDR3 comprises 14 residues. V was trimmed by 4 bases and J by 10 bases, leaving 17 bases between them. CDR3 amino acids: CASSSGTPGNEQFF. Written as DNA, the CDR3 is TGTGCCAGCAGTTCCGGGACTCCGGGCAACGAGCAGTTCTTC.